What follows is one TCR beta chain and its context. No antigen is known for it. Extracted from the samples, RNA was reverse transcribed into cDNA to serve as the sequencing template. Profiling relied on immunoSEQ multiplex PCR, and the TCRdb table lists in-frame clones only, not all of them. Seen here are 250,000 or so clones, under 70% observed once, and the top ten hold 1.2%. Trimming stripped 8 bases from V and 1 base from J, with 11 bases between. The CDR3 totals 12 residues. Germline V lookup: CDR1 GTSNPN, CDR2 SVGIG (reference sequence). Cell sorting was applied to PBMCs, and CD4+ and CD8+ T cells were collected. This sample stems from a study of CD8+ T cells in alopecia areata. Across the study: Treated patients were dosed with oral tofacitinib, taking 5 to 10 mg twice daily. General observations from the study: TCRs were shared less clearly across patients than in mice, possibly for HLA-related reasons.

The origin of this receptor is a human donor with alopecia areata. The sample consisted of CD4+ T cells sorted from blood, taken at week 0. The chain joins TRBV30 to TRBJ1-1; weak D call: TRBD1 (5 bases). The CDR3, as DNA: TGTGCCAGCAGGGTCTGGAACACTGAAGCTTTCTTT. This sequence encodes CASRVWNTEAFF.